These 28 T cell receptor beta chains share one sample of origin, sequenced in a study of graft-versus-host responses after intestinal transplantation (dated by TCRdb to the early 2020s). Library preparation employed the immunoSEQ multiplex PCR assay. TCRdb holds this immuneACCESS table with in-frame rearrangements only. Some clones are missing; in checked studies, unresolved V genes explain under half, and the rest has no known cause. The sample table records some 38,000 clones; roughly 92% of these occur just once. Of the sample, about 19% falls within the top ten clones. The antigens these receptors bind are not known. What this sample's time point label stands for: cells obtained before transplantation from donor or recipient. The input for sequencing was unstimulated CD8+ T cells sorted from spleen or lymph node cells, taken before transplant. These receptors came from a human donor who was the organ donor for an intestinal transplant.

This chain connects TRBV27 to TRBJ1-4, with D possibly being TRBD1 (6 bases). The CDR3 covers 14 residues. Germline assignment: CDR1 MNHEY and CDR2 SMNVEV (reference sequence). Trimming cost V 4 bases and J 5 bases, with 11 bases left between them. The CDR3 loop reads CASSYQGPNEKLFF. CDR3 DNA sequence: TGTGCCAGCAGTTACCAGGGGCCGAATGAAAAACTGTTTTTT.

The CDR3 is CASSQTRHRVFERRSYEQYF. CDR3 nucleotides: TGCGCCAGCAGCCAAACCCGGCACAGGGTGTTTGAGCGCCGCTCCTACGAGCAGTACTTC. V gene TRBV5-1 combines with J gene TRBJ2-7, with D perhaps TRBD1 (6 bases). The V and J ends lost 4 bases and 0 bases respectively, with 29 bases between them. The CDR3 covers 20 residues. Germline lookup yields CDR1 SGHRS and CDR2 YFSETQ.

This chain uses TRBV28 with TRBJ1-1; D might be TRBD1 (5 bases). The CDR3 is 11 amino acids. V lost 8 bases to trimming and J lost 5 bases, with 9 bases between them. The germline V gene encodes CDR1 MDHEN and CDR2 SYDVKM. The CDR3 region has the DNA TGTGCCAGCGCGAGGGGTACTGAAGCTTTCTTT. Its protein product is CASARGTEAFF.

The V gene is TRBV5-1, the J gene TRBJ1-2; 10 nucleotides align to TRBD1. CDR3 length equals 17 residues. Losses at the gene ends were 5 bases for V and 4 bases for J; bases not matched to a gene: 14. The germline V gene encodes CDR1 SGHRS and CDR2 YFSETQ. The CDR3 coding sequence is TGCGCCAGCAGACCAAGGACCGGGACAGGGGACGGCTATGGCTACACCTTC. It codes for CASRPRTGTGDGYGYTF. Full variable domain (rest looked up from reference TRBV5-1 and TRBJ1-2): KAGVTQTPRYLIKTRGQQVTLSCSPISGHRSVSWYQQTPGQGLQFLFEYFSETQRNKGNFPGRFSGRQFSNSRSEMNVSTLELGDSALYLCASRPRTGTGDGYGYTFGSGTRLTVV.

The V gene is TRBV27, the J gene TRBJ1-2, with D maybe TRBD1 (5 bases). Trimming took off 0 bases at V and 8 bases at J, with 13 bases between the two ends. The germline V gene has CDR1 MNHEY and CDR2 SMNVEV (reference sequence). The length of the CDR3 is 14 residues. The CDR3 region is CASSLSPGPEGYTF. CDR3 in DNA: TGTGCCAGCAGTTTATCCCCGGGGCCGGAGGGCTACACCTTC.

The chain recombines TRBV11-2 with TRBJ2-4, with D unresolved. Trimming took 5 bases from V and 5 from J, leaving 10 bases between them. This CDR3 is 13 amino acids long. Looked up from germline, CDR1 is SGHAT and CDR2 is FQNNGV. Here the CDR3 DNA reads TGTGCCAGCAGCCCAGAAATTCAAAACATTCAGTACTTC. Amino acids: CASSPEIQNIQYF.

This chain joins TRBV5-1 and TRBJ1-5, with a possible D match to TRBD1 (5 bases). The germline CDR1 and CDR2 sequences are SGHRS and YFSETQ. The CDR3 consists of 17 residues. With 0 bases removed from V and 0 bases from J, the gap between germline ends came to 13 bases. The CDR3 spells CASSLGRGGYSNQPQHF. The DNA for the CDR3 is TGCGCCAGCAGCTTGGGTAGGGGCGGTTATAGCAATCAGCCCCAGCATTTT.

The genes are TRBV28 and TRBJ2-3; 7 bases align to TRBD2. CDR1 and CDR2 from the germline V gene are MDHEN and SYDVKM. J was trimmed by 2 bases and V by 2 bases; bases with no gene match: 1. The CDR3 is 14 amino acids. Written as DNA, the CDR3 is TGTGCCAGCAGTTTACTAGCGGACACAGATACGCAGTATTTT. It encodes CASSLLADTDTQYF.

Only one count was recorded for this clone. The chain combines TRBV9 with TRBJ2-5; D possibly corresponds to TRBD2 (6 bases). The J call may be mistaken, given a closer DNA end match to TRBJ2-7. From germline, CDR1 is SGDLS and CDR2 YYNGEE. This CDR3 comprises 14 residues. The CDR3 coding sequence is TGTGCCAGCAGCGTAGAAGCGGGCTCCTACGAGCAGTACTTC. Encoded protein: CASSVEAGSYEQYF.

DNA of the CDR3: TGTGCCAGCAGTTCTCTATACCCCAGAGACAGGGTTCGGTACGAGCAGTACTTC. Encoded protein: CASSSLYPRDRVRYEQYF. This chain uses TRBV28 with TRBJ2-7; 7 nucleotides match TRBD1. The germline V gene encodes CDR1 MDHEN and CDR2 SYDVKM. Losses at the gene ends were 4 bases for V and 4 bases for J; bases not matched to a gene: 19. This CDR3 is 18 amino acids long.

This chain links TRBV11-2 with TRBJ1-1; D is perhaps TRBD1 (6 bases). The CDR3 has 15 amino acids. Germline-derived CDR1 and CDR2 are SGHAT and FQNNGV. Trimming pared 1 base from V and 1 base from J, leaving 10 bases between. This chain's CDR3 is CASSLGSGANTEAFF. Written as DNA, the CDR3 is TGTGCCAGCAGCTTAGGGTCAGGGGCGAACACTGAAGCTTTCTTT.

This clone occurred once. This chain links TRBV30 with TRBJ2-3; 7 bases map to TRBD1. The germline CDR1 and CDR2 sequences are GTSNPN and SVGIG (reference sequence). The CDR3 totals 12 residues. Germline trimming cut 4 bases from V and 5 bases from J; bases unmatched to any gene: 3. In DNA, the CDR3 is TGTGCCTGGACAGGGGGAGTAGATACGCAGTATTTT. Its protein product is CAWTGGVDTQYF. Based on the CDR3 plus reference TRBV30 and TRBJ2-3, the full variable domain is SQTIHQWPATLVQPVGSPLSLECTVEGTSNPNLYWYRQAAGRGLQLLFYSVGIGQISSEVPQNLSASRPQDRQFILSSKKLLLSDSGFYLCAWTGGVDTQYFGPGTRLTVL.

In this sample, this clone turned up once. The chain uses TRBV19 and TRBJ1-5; possibly TRBD1 for D (5 bases). There are 15 residues in the CDR3. Looked up from germline, CDR1 is LNHDA and CDR2 is SQIVND (reference sequence). V was shortened by 2 bases and J by 4 bases, with 12 bases between the two germline ends. The DNA of the CDR3 is TGTGCCAGTAGTATAAGGGGCTTAACTAATCAGCCCCAGCATTTT. It codes for CASSIRGLTNQPQHF.

The rearrangement uses TRBV27 and TRBJ2-5, with D unclear. Germline V gives CDR1 MNHEY, CDR2 SMNVEV (reference sequence). V was clipped by 0 bases and J by 5 bases, with 10 bases between them. The CDR3 totals 14 residues. The CDR3 is CASSLSLERETQYF. CDR3 in DNA: TGTGCCAGCAGTTTATCCCTCGAAAGGGAGACCCAGTACTTC.

The rearrangement links TRBV25-1 to TRBJ2-1, with 8 bases lining up with TRBD1. The CDR3 runs 15 residues. Looked up from germline, CDR1 is MGHDK and CDR2 is SYGVNS. The J segment lost 8 bases and the V segment lost 3 bases, leaving 9 bases of the junction unmatched. The CDR3 nucleotides are TGTGCCAGCAGTGATCCCGACAGGGGTATAGATGAGCAGTTCTTC. Its translation: CASSDPDRGIDEQFF.

The chain couples TRBV28 to TRBJ2-7, with 8 bases aligning to TRBD1. Per the germline V gene, CDR1 is MDHEN and CDR2 is SYDVKM. The CDR3 loop spans 15 amino acids. V dropped 2 bases and J dropped 5; count of bases not matched to a gene: 8. The CDR3 DNA reads as TGTGCCAGCAGTTTAATTAGGACAGGGTGGGACGAGCAGTACTTC. It yields the protein CASSLIRTGWDEQYF. The full variable domain, completed using reference TRBV28 and TRBJ2-7, is DVKVTQSSRYLVKRTGEKVFLECVQDMDHENMFWYRQDPGLGLRLIYFSYDVKMKEKGDIPEGYSVSREKKERFSLILESASTNQTSMYLCASSLIRTGWDEQYFGPGTRLTVT.

The rearrangement links TRBV5-5 to TRBJ1-5; 9 bases align to TRBD1. Trimming at V came to 4 bases and at J to 4 bases, leaving 6 bases not matched to a gene. This CDR3 is 15 amino acids long. Germline values: CDR1 SGHKS, CDR2 YYEKEE (reference sequence). Here the CDR3 DNA reads TGTGCCAGCAGCGTGGACAGGGGAGTTAATCAGCCCCAGCATTTT. Translating it yields CASSVDRGVNQPQHF.

The chain recombines TRBV28 with TRBJ2-5; TRBD1 aligns across 9 bases. The J call may be wrong; the DNA end is better matched by TRBJ2-7. The CDR3 has 15 amino acids. Germline values: CDR1 MDHEN, CDR2 SYDVKM. The CDR3 here is CASSSLTGGPYEQYF. CDR3 DNA sequence: TGTGCCAGCAGTTCCCTGACAGGGGGGCCCTACGAGCAGTACTTC.

The chain carries TRBV19 and TRBJ2-1; D unresolved. V was trimmed by 3 bases and J by 7 bases, leaving 10 bases between them. The CDR3 length is 13 residues. Germline lookup yields CDR1 LNHDA and CDR2 SQIVND (reference sequence). CDR3 sequence: CASSMIPGNEQFF. Here the CDR3 DNA reads TGTGCCAGTAGTATGATTCCGGGTAATGAGCAGTTCTTC.

In this sample, this clone turned up once. The chain recombines TRBV30 with TRBJ2-1; D is unresolved. The V end lost 3 bases, the J end lost 4 bases, and 7 bases lay between the germline ends. The CDR3 covers 12 residues. Germline assignment: CDR1 GTSNPN and CDR2 SVGIG (reference sequence). The CDR3 nucleotides read TGTGCCTGGAGAGCCCCTTACAATGAGCAGTTCTTC. Translation: CAWRAPYNEQFF.

Written as DNA, the CDR3 is TGTGCCAGCAGCTTAGGACTAGCGGCTGGACCCGCTGCGAATGAGCAGTTCTTC. Protein product: CASSLGLAAGPAANEQFF. This chain connects TRBV13 to TRBJ2-1; 8 nucleotides line up with TRBD2. With V trimmed by 0 bases and J by 7 bases, 14 bases remained unmatched. CDR1 and CDR2 (germline): PRHDT, FYEKMQ (reference sequence). This CDR3 spans 18 amino acids.

The J gene is TRBJ2-5, the V gene TRBV28, with 7 bases lining up with TRBD2. V lost 8 bases, J lost 2 bases, and 11 bases stayed unmatched. The germline CDR1 and CDR2 sequences are MDHEN and SYDVKM. The length of the CDR3 is 15 residues. The CDR3 loop reads CASEGGSQPQETQYF. CDR3 in DNA: TGTGCCAGCGAGGGAGGGTCACAACCTCAAGAGACCCAGTACTTC.

This clone was counted a single time. The rearrangement joins TRBV7-9 to TRBJ2-7; weak D call: TRBD1 (5 bases). The CDR3 length is 15 residues. Germline values: CDR1 SEHNR, CDR2 FQNEAQ (reference sequence). Trimming shortened V by 5 bases and J by 5 bases, and 19 bases separated the two germline ends. CDR3 residues: CASSPTENLRDEQYF. The CDR3 nucleotides are TGTGCCAGCAGCCCGACAGAAAATCTCAGGGACGAGCAGTACTTC.

For the CDR3, the DNA is TGTGCCAGCAGCACGCAACTAGCGGGAGACATCGATGAGCAGTTCTTC. Protein product: CASSTQLAGDIDEQFF. The chain is built from TRBV9 and TRBJ2-1; 11 bases are shared with TRBD2. The CDR3 spans 16 residues. The germline gives CDR1 SGDLS, CDR2 YYNGEE. Losses at the gene ends were 4 bases for V and 8 bases for J; bases not matched to a gene: 11.

CDR3 sequence reads: CASSQDGDGSYGYTF. CDR3 in DNA: TGCGCCAGCAGCCAAGATGGAGACGGATCCTATGGCTACACCTTC. V is TRBV4-3 and J is TRBJ1-2; D is unclear. Looked up from germline, CDR1 is LGHNA and CDR2 is YSLEER. V was shortened by 0 bases and J by 4 bases, with 12 bases between the two germline ends. The CDR3 covers 15 residues.

This clone came up once. V is TRBV5-8 and J is TRBJ2-5, with a possible D match to TRBD2 (5 bases). The V gene lost 3 bases and the J gene lost 11 bases, with 17 bases spanning the gap. The length of the CDR3 is 13 residues. Germline CDR1 SGHTS, CDR2 YDEGEE. CDR3 residues: CASSWRPSYGQYF. The CDR3 DNA follows: TGTGCCAGCAGCTGGAGGCCCTCTTACGGGCAGTACTTC.

The chain has TRBV4-2 and TRBJ2-7; D might be TRBD2 (5 bases). The CDR3 loop spans 14 amino acids. Germline V CDR1 and CDR2: LGHNA, YNFKEQ. Trimming removed 4 bases at V and 6 bases at J, with 16 bases between. The CDR3 sequence is CASSPHRGFPEQYF. The CDR3 bases are TGTGCCAGCAGCCCTCACCGGGGATTCCCCGAGCAGTACTTC.

The chain carries TRBV18 and TRBJ1-4; D not certain. Trimming pared 2 bases from V and 8 bases from J, leaving 15 bases between. This CDR3 contains 15 residues. Germline V gene lookup returns CDR1 KGHSH and CDR2 LQKENI. The CDR3 region is CASSPRLNTGEKLFF. DNA for the CDR3: TGTGCCAGCTCACCAAGACTCAACACGGGGGAAAAACTGTTTTTT. Filled out from reference TRBV18 and TRBJ1-4, the complete variable domain reads NAGVMQNPRHLVRRRGQEARLRCSPMKGHSHVYWYRQLPEEGLKFMVYLQKENIIDESGMPKERFSAEFPKEGPSILRIQQVVRGDSAAYFCASSPRLNTGEKLFFGSGTQLSVL.